Listed below are T cell receptor beta chains from one sample, sequenced in a study of blood T cell repertoires in COVID-19. Sequencing used immunoSEQ multiplex PCR; TCRdb keeps in-frame clones, though not all of them. In the table there are 210,000 or so clones, around four fifths of which are singletons. The sample was peripheral blood. All receptors derive from a woman older than 75 with active or convalescent COVID-19. Both conserved end residues are part of each CDR3. Each record gives: D gene, J gene, clone size, V gene, CDR3 DNA, CDR3 protein. D genes are given only for firm matches. Some rows have no size entry. The others give once, few or many, or a class for an expanded clone.

>TRBD2|TRBJ2-7|.|TRBV5-1
TGCGCCAGCAGCGTCCGGGAGGACCTCTCCGAGCAGTACTTC
CASSVREDLSEQYF
>TRBD2|TRBJ2-7|.|TRBV7-6
TGTGCCAGCAGCCCCGTTTTGGGCGGGAGCAGGTCCTACGAGCAGTACTTC
CASSPVLGGSRSYEQYF
>.|TRBJ2-5|.|TRBV9
TGTGCCAGCAGCGTTAAGGGTAGCGGCGGGGCCACCCAAGAGACCCAGTACTTC
CASSVKGSGGATQETQYF
>TRBD1|TRBJ1-5|.|TRBV7-2
TGTGCCAGCAGCTTAATGGGACAGTCCAATCAGCCCCAGCATTTT
CASSLMGQSNQPQHF
>.|TRBJ2-7|.|TRBV19
TGTGCCAGTAGCATACGGACAGAAGGGTACGAGCAGTACTTC
CASSIRTEGYEQYF
>.|TRBJ2-1|.|TRBV11-3
TGTGCCAGCAGCTTGCAACAGGCATACAAGCAGTTCTTC
CASSLQQAYKQFF
>TRBD1|TRBJ2-7|.|TRBV5-1
TGCGCCAGCAGCTCACAGGGGCTGAGCTCCTACGAGCAGTACTTC
CASSSQGLSSYEQYF
>.|TRBJ1-5|.|TRBV12-3/TRBV12-4
TGTGCCAGCAGTTTCCTCCTCGGGCCCCAGCATTTT
CASSFLLGPQHF
>.|TRBJ2-3|.|TRBV7-7
TGTGCTAGCAGCCCCGGGTCCCTAGGCACAGATACGCAGTATTTT
CASSPGSLGTDTQYF
>TRBD1|TRBJ1-1|.|TRBV5-3
TGTGCCAGAAGCTTGGGCCAGGGGGAAAACACTGAAGCTTTCTTT
CARSLGQGENTEAFF
>TRBD1|TRBJ1-2|.|TRBV6-5
TGTGCCAGCAGTTCCGTGGGACAGGGTAACTATGGCTACACCTTC
CASSSVGQGNYGYTF
>TRBD1|TRBJ2-7|few|TRBV6-5
TGTGCCAGCACAGGCAGGGGGCTCCACGAGCAGTACTTC
CASTGRGLHEQYF
>TRBD2|TRBJ2-1|.|TRBV5-1
TGCGCCAGCAGCCGGGAGGGAACTAGGGGTCGCCATGAGCAGTTCTTC
CASSREGTRGRHEQFF
>.|TRBJ1-5|few|TRBV7-9
TGTGCCAGCAGCTTCGAGGGCCATAATCAGCCCCAGCATTTT
CASSFEGHNQPQHF
>.|TRBJ1-6|once|TRBV6-5
TGTGCCAGCAGTTCCAGGGGCGGGAATTCACCCCTCCACTTT
CASSSRGGNSPLHF
>.|TRBJ1-1|.|TRBV7-2
TGTGCCAGCAGCTTATCTGGCCTCAACACTGAAGCTTTCTTT
CASSLSGLNTEAFF
>TRBD2|TRBJ2-7|.|TRBV6-1
TGTGCCAGCAGTGAAGGGCGGCACCTACTAGCGGGATCAGCCTACGAGCAGTACTTC
CASSEGRHLLAGSAYEQYF
>.|TRBJ1-1|.|TRBV6-5
TGTGCCACCTCGACCGGGAGAGAAAACACTGAAGCTTTCTTT
CATSTGRENTEAFF
>TRBD2|TRBJ2-1|.|TRBV11-2
TGTGCCAGCAGCACTAGACTAGCTTTTGATAAGTTCTTC
CASSTRLAFDKFF
>TRBD1|TRBJ1-1|few|TRBV28
TGTGCCAGCATCGCGACAGGACAGGGCACTGAAGCTTTCTTT
CASIATGQGTEAFF
>.|TRBJ1-1|.|TRBV29-1
TGCAGCGTTGCGGCAGGTTTGAACACTGAAGCTTTCTTT
CSVAAGLNTEAFF
>.|TRBJ1-2|.|TRBV4-2
TGTGCCAGCAGCCAAGAAACTAGGGTGGACTATGGCTACACCTTC
CASSQETRVDYGYTF
>.|TRBJ2-7|.|TRBV19
TGTGCCAGTAGTATAGATGGACAGAGCTCCTACGAGCAGTACTTC
CASSIDGQSSYEQYF
>.|TRBJ1-1|.|TRBV11-3
TGTGCCAGCAGCTTTAGTTACCCAGGAAACACTGAAGCTTTCTTT
CASSFSYPGNTEAFF
>.|TRBJ1-1|.|TRBV30
TGTGCCTGGAGTGTATTCTCCTTATCGAACACTGAAGCTTTCTTT
CAWSVFSLSNTEAFF
>TRBD2|TRBJ2-4|.|TRBV23-1
TGCGCCAGCAGTCAATGGACTAGCGGGAGGCGGAGCATTCAGTACTTC
CASSQWTSGRRSIQYF
>TRBD2|TRBJ2-7|.|TRBV7-8
TGTGCCAGCAGCCGAGGACTAGCGCCAAACTACGAGCAGTACTTC
CASSRGLAPNYEQYF
>TRBD1|TRBJ1-1|.|TRBV7-7
TGTGCTAGCGCACCTACTCCGGGACAGACGAACACTGAAGCTTTCTTT
CASAPTPGQTNTEAFF
>.|TRBJ2-3|.|TRBV19
TGTGCCAGTAGTATTAGCAGGGGAGCAGATACGCAGTATTTT
CASSISRGADTQYF
>TRBD1|TRBJ2-7|once|TRBV29-1
TGCAGCGCGGGGACAGGGGATACCTACGAGCAGTACTTC
CSAGTGDTYEQYF
>.|TRBJ1-6|.|TRBV4-1
TGCGCCAGCAGCCAAGAGAACACAGGGATACAACCCCTCCACTTT
CASSQENTGIQPLHF
>TRBD2|TRBJ2-1|once|TRBV9
TGTGCCAGCAGCGTGGGACTAGCGGAGTCACTGGGGCAGTTCTTC
CASSVGLAESLGQFF
>.|TRBJ2-7|.|TRBV4-2
TGTGCCAGCAGCCAAGGGGCAACATCCTACGAGCAGTACTTC
CASSQGATSYEQYF
>.|TRBJ2-7|.|TRBV6-5
TGTGCCAGCAGTCGACTTCAGGGATACGAGCAGTACTTC
CASSRLQGYEQYF
>TRBD1|TRBJ2-1|.|TRBV19
TGTGCCAGTAGTATCGGGACAGCCTCCTACAATGAGCAGTTCTTC
CASSIGTASYNEQFF
>.|TRBJ1-2|.|TRBV18
TGTGCCAGCTCACCGCGCGGGGACCATGGCTACACCTTC
CASSPRGDHGYTF
>.|TRBJ2-7|.|TRBV28
TGTGCCAGCAGTTCCTGGGGCCGGGGGTACGAGCAGTACTTC
CASSSWGRGYEQYF
>.|TRBJ1-2|.|TRBV28
TGTGCCAGCAGTTTAACAGGGACACAGGGCGACTATGGCTACACCTTC
CASSLTGTQGDYGYTF
>.|TRBJ2-3|.|TRBV5-1
TGCGCCAGCAGCCCTGGGGCAGGGCCAGATACGCAGTATTTT
CASSPGAGPDTQYF
>TRBD2|TRBJ2-1|.|TRBV5-6
TGTGCCAGCAGCTTGGGGCTCGAACTAGCGATTTACAATGAGCAGTTCTTC
CASSLGLELAIYNEQFF
>.|TRBJ1-3|few|TRBV27
TGTGCCAGCAGTTTAAGGGGGGGAGTCTCTGGAAACACCATATATTTT
CASSLRGGVSGNTIYF
>TRBD1|TRBJ1-2|.|TRBV7-9
TGTGCCAGCAGCTCTAGACCAAGACAGGGCCCAAACTATGGCTACACCTTC
CASSSRPRQGPNYGYTF
>TRBD2|TRBJ2-1|.|TRBV6-6
TGTGCCAGCAGTCCCGAGCGGGAGGCTAAGTTCTTC
CASSPEREAKFF
>.|TRBJ2-7|.|TRBV6-2/TRBV6-3
TGTGCCAGCAACCCTTCGGAGGGGTACGAGCAGTACTTC
CASNPSEGYEQYF
>.|TRBJ2-1|.|TRBV29-1
TGCAGCGTTGCCTCTCGACAGTACAATGAGCAGTTCTTC
CSVASRQYNEQFF
>.|TRBJ1-2|.|TRBV6-5
TGTGCCAGCAGGGGTGCAGGGGAGCGGGGCTACACCTTC
CASRGAGERGYTF
>TRBD2|TRBJ2-1|.|TRBV9
TGTGCCAGCAGCGTAGGCCGGACTAGCGGGGTGTACAATGAGCAGTTCTTC
CASSVGRTSGVYNEQFF
>.|TRBJ2-7|.|TRBV5-8
TGTGCCAGCAGCTTGGGGGCGGGACAGCGTCTCTACGAGCAGTACTTC
CASSLGAGQRLYEQYF
>TRBD1|TRBJ2-1|.|TRBV6-2/TRBV6-3
TGTGCCAGCAGTCCACAGGGGGCCCGTTACTGGGGTGAGCAGTTCTTC
CASSPQGARYWGEQFF
>TRBD2|TRBJ2-5|.|TRBV7-3
TGTGCCAGCAGCCTGGGGCTAGCGGGGAAGGAGACCCAGTACTTC
CASSLGLAGKETQYF
>TRBD1|TRBJ1-1|.|TRBV6-4
TGTGCCAGCAGAAAAACAGGGGGCACTGAAGCTTTCTTT
CASRKTGGTEAFF
>.|TRBJ2-3|once|TRBV10-3
TGTGCCATCAGCTCAGGGATCTCGGATACGCAGTATTTT
CAISSGISDTQYF
>.|TRBJ2-3|once|TRBV6-2/TRBV6-3
TGTGCCAGCGGCCCGAGAACAGATACGCAGTATTTT
CASGPRTDTQYF